The 27 T cell receptor beta chains presented below share a single source sample, sequenced in a study of T cell responses to AZD1222 COVID-19 vaccine. Measured with immunoSEQ multiplex PCR; TCRdb has only the in-frame clones, and not every one. The sample lists over 100,000 clones; about nine tenths were seen once. The sequencing used peripheral blood, collected on day 0 of AZD1222 vaccination. Source of these receptors: an adult in good health.

The chain joins TRBV4-1 to TRBJ1-5; D gene uncertain. There are 15 residues in the CDR3. The germline V and J ends were trimmed by 0 bases and 11 bases, with 17 bases remaining between them. The germline gives CDR1 MGHRA, CDR2 YSYEKL. The CDR3 loop is CASSQEVPSLEAQHF. Here the CDR3 DNA reads TGCGCCAGCAGCCAAGAAGTACCCTCCTTAGAGGCCCAGCATTTT.

A single count supports this clone. The chain combines TRBV23-1 with TRBJ1-2; D gene unclear. TRBV23-1 is an ORF, and what it does is uncertain. V lost 0 bases to trimming and J lost 1 base, with 9 bases between them. This CDR3 is 15 amino acids long. This CDR3 is CASSQSNRYNYGYTF. In nucleotides, the CDR3 is TGCGCCAGCAGTCAATCGAATCGCTATAACTATGGCTACACCTTC.

V and J are TRBV14 and TRBJ1-1; D is unclear. The CDR3 contains 14 residues. Deletions cut 3 bases from V and 3 bases from J, with 11 bases between. The germline gives CDR1 SGHDN, CDR2 FVKESK. Here the CDR3 reads CASSQPGGDTEAFF. DNA of the CDR3: TGTGCCAGCAGCCAGCCTGGTGGCGACACTGAAGCTTTCTTT. The full variable domain, its missing parts supplied by reference TRBV14 and TRBJ1-1, is EAGVTQFPSHSVIEKGQTVTLRCDPISGHDNLYWYRRVMGKEIKFLLHFVKESKQDESGMPNNRFLAERTGGTYSTLKVQPAELEDSGVYFCASSQPGGDTEAFFGQGTRLTVV.

V usage is TRBV7-9 and J usage is TRBJ1-2; D remains ambiguous. Deletions cut 6 bases from V and 5 bases from J, with 13 bases between. The CDR3 loop spans 13 amino acids. Germline V gives CDR1 SEHNR, CDR2 FQNEAQ (reference sequence). The CDR3 coding sequence is TGTGCCAGCAGTACTATGGAGGGTTATGGCTACACCTTC. It codes for CASSTMEGYGYTF.

The CDR3 protein is CASSFSLIEGYGYTF. The CDR3 nucleotides read TGTGCCAGCAGCTTTTCGTTGATTGAAGGATATGGCTACACCTTC. The chain uses TRBV7-9 and TRBJ1-2; D unclear. V was pared by 3 bases and J by 5 bases, with 16 bases between. The CDR3 spans 15 residues. Germline CDR1 is SEHNR and CDR2 is FQNEAQ (reference sequence).

The chain recombines TRBV29-1 with TRBJ2-7; 8 bases fit TRBD2. The V gene's germline CDR1 is SQVTM and CDR2 ANQGSEA. The CDR3 is made up of 15 amino acids. V shed 0 bases, J shed 0 bases, and the junction held 4 bases outside the gene matches. In DNA, the CDR3 is TGCAGCGTTGAAGATGGGACTAGTGGCTCCTACGAGCAGTACTTC. Translating gives CSVEDGTSGSYEQYF.

This clone appeared a few times. The gene calls are TRBV4-2 and TRBJ1-3, with D uncertain. This CDR3 spans 14 amino acids. Germline V CDR1 and CDR2: LGHNA, YNFKEQ. V lost 0 bases to trimming and J lost 4 bases, with 7 bases between them. CDR3 sequence: CASSQEGPGNTIYF. In DNA form, the CDR3 reads TGTGCCAGCAGCCAAGAAGGTCCCGGAAACACCATATATTTT.

V and J are TRBV7-9 and TRBJ1-1, with 7 bases that match TRBD1. Germline V lookup: CDR1 SEHNR, CDR2 FQNEAQ (reference sequence). Trimming cost V 2 bases and J 0 bases; bases outside gene matches: 3. This CDR3 region has 15 residues. CDR3 in amino acids: CASSLYRGMNTEAFF. The CDR3 coding sequence is TGTGCCAGCAGCTTATACAGGGGAATGAACACTGAAGCTTTCTTT.

This clone appeared a single time. This sequence joins TRBV19 and TRBJ1-5; TRBD1 is a possible D gene (5 bases). The germline gives CDR1 LNHDA, CDR2 SQIVND (reference sequence). The V gene lost 2 bases and the J gene lost 7 bases, with 15 bases spanning the gap. The CDR3 has 15 residues. The CDR3 spells CASSISGARGQPQHF. In DNA form, the CDR3 reads TGTGCCAGTAGTATATCTGGGGCAAGGGGCCAGCCCCAGCATTTT.

The CDR3 coding sequence is TGTGCCAGCAGTGAACTCCCGACAGGTTCCTACGAGCAGTACTTC. This gives the protein CASSELPTGSYEQYF. This chain joins TRBV6-1 and TRBJ2-7; weak D call: TRBD1 (6 bases). V shed 2 bases and J shed 1 base, with 12 bases lying between them. This CDR3 has 15 amino acids. Germline V gene data show CDR1 as MNHNS and CDR2 as SASEGT.

The J gene is TRBJ1-2, the V gene TRBV14; no clear D. Trimming removed 4 bases at V and 7 bases at J, with 10 bases between. Per germline, CDR1 SGHDN and CDR2 FVKESK. This CDR3 spans 12 amino acids. The CDR3 coding sequence is TGTGCCAGCAGCCTTAGTTTTCGTGGCTACACCTTC. This translates into CASSLSFRGYTF.

CDR3 in DNA: TGTGCCAGCACCGTAACGGGACTATCAAACACCGGGGAGCTGTTTTTT. Residues: CASTVTGLSNTGELFF. The chain is built from TRBV11-2 and TRBJ2-2; the match to TRBD2 covers 7 bases. The J segment lost 2 bases and the V segment lost 7 bases, leaving 10 bases of the junction unmatched. Germline-derived CDR1 and CDR2 are SGHAT and FQNNGV. The CDR3 covers 16 residues.

The rearrangement uses TRBV19 and TRBJ2-3, with D maybe TRBD1 (5 bases). Trimming stripped 2 bases from V and 3 bases from J, with 12 bases between. Germline values: CDR1 LNHDA, CDR2 SQIVND (reference sequence). This CDR3 contains 15 residues. The CDR3 loop reads CASSISAGPTDTQYF. The DNA of the CDR3 is TGTGCCAGTAGTATATCGGCAGGGCCTACAGATACGCAGTATTTT. Supplemented by reference TRBV19 and TRBJ2-3, the full variable domain reads DGGITQSPKYLFRKEGQNVTLSCEQNLNHDAMYWYRQDPGQGLRLIYYSQIVNDFQKGDIAEGYSVSREKKESFPLTVTSAQKNPTAFYLCASSISAGPTDTQYFGPGTRLTVL.

The J gene is TRBJ1-2, the V gene TRBV6-5; D uncertain. Germline CDR1 MNHEY, CDR2 SVGAGI. This CDR3 comprises 14 residues. The V gene lost 6 bases and the J gene lost 7 bases, with 18 bases spanning the gap. The CDR3 DNA is TGTGCCAGCAGAGACGTAAGGCTACCGGCTGGCTACACCTTC. The encoded protein is CASRDVRLPAGYTF.

V usage is TRBV24-1 and J usage is TRBJ2-5; either TRBD1 or TRBD2 may supply D (5 bases each). Trimming left V 10 bases short and J 4 bases short, with 15 bases between. Germline assignment: CDR1 KGHDR and CDR2 SFDVKD. This CDR3 spans 13 amino acids. CDR3 region: CATGDSGGETQYF. DNA for the CDR3: TGTGCCACTGGCGATAGTGGGGGAGAGACCCAGTACTTC.

V usage is TRBV5-5 and J usage is TRBJ2-7; D may match TRBD1 or TRBD2 (5 bases each). V was pared by 0 bases and J by 4 bases, with 11 bases between. Germline V lookup: CDR1 SGHKS, CDR2 YYEKEE (reference sequence). This CDR3 comprises 14 residues. CDR3 residues: CASSLEGPYYEQYF. DNA for the CDR3: TGTGCCAGCAGCTTGGAGGGACCCTATTACGAGCAGTACTTC. The whole variable domain, remainder taken from reference TRBV5-5 and TRBJ2-7, is DAGVTQSPTHLIKTRGQQVTLRCSPISGHKSVSWYQQVLGQGPQFIFQYYEKEERGRGNFPDRFSARQFPNYSSELNVNALLLGDSALYLCASSLEGPYYEQYFGPGTRLTVT.

V gene TRBV7-2 combines with J gene TRBJ2-7, with 12 positions matching TRBD1. Germline V gene sequence: CDR1 SGHTA, CDR2 FQGNSA. The CDR3 contains 14 residues. J was trimmed by 7 bases and V by 4 bases; bases with no gene match: 5. CDR3 amino acids: CASSSGTGGREQYF. The CDR3 DNA is TGTGCCAGCAGCTCCGGGACAGGGGGCCGGGAGCAGTACTTC.

This chain links TRBV16 with TRBJ2-7, with D possibly being TRBD1 or TRBD2 (5 bases each). The CDR3 covers 15 residues. V gave up 3 bases and J gave up 0 bases, with 12 bases separating them. Germline-derived CDR1 and CDR2 are KGHSY and FQNENV. The CDR3, as DNA: TGTGCCAGCAGCCATATGGGACGAAGCTCCTACGAGCAGTACTTC. It codes for CASSHMGRSSYEQYF.

The chain carries TRBV24-1 and TRBJ2-2; D call uncertain. The CDR3 is 13 amino acids. V lost 6 bases and J 2 bases, leaving 6 bases between the germline ends. Germline values: CDR1 KGHDR, CDR2 SFDVKD. CDR3 loop: CATSTSNTGELFF. The CDR3 bases are TGTGCCACCAGTACGAGTAACACCGGGGAGCTGTTTTTT.

The chain has TRBV10-3 and TRBJ2-2; 9 nucleotides align to TRBD1. This CDR3 has 14 amino acids. With 4 bases clipped from V and 7 bases from J, the junction kept 4 bases outside the gene matches. Germline CDR1 and CDR2: ENHRY and SYGVKD. The CDR3 protein is CAISVRTGVGELFF. The CDR3 DNA sequence: TGTGCCATCAGTGTACGGACAGGGGTCGGGGAGCTGTTTTTT.

The gene calls are TRBV7-8 and TRBJ1-5; no clear D gene. Germline CDR1 reads SGHVS; CDR2 reads FQNEAQ. The CDR3 is 14 amino acids. The V end lost 3 bases, the J end lost 7 bases, and 13 bases lay between the germline ends. This CDR3 is CASSFLNQQQPQHF. As DNA, the CDR3 is TGTGCCAGCAGCTTTCTCAACCAACAGCAGCCCCAGCATTTT.

Turning to this clone: Other nucleotide sequences from this sample produce the same CDR3. The chain joins TRBV30 to TRBJ1-6, with TRBD1 matching 10 bases. The length of the CDR3 is 14 residues. V shed 0 bases, J shed 7 bases, and the junction held 0 bases outside the gene matches. From germline, CDR1 is GTSNPN and CDR2 SVGIG (reference sequence). Written as DNA, the CDR3 is TGTGCCTGGAGTGTGGGACAGGGGAATTCACCCCTCCACTTT. Its translation: CAWSVGQGNSPLHF. Variable domain in full (rest from reference TRBV30 and TRBJ1-6): SQTIHQWPATLVQPVGSPLSLECTVEGTSNPNLYWYRQAAGRGLQLLFYSVGIGQISSEVPQNLSASRPQDRQFILSSKKLLLSDSGFYLCAWSVGQGNSPLHFGNGTRLTVT.

The J gene is TRBJ1-1, the V gene TRBV2; maybe TRBD1 (6 bases). Trimming took off 7 bases at V and 3 bases at J, with 15 bases between the two ends. Per germline, CDR1 SNHLY and CDR2 FYNNEI. The CDR3 length is 14 residues. For the CDR3, the DNA is TGTGCCAGCATTAGGGCAGGGGCTGACACTGAAGCTTTCTTT. Amino acid sequence: CASIRAGADTEAFF.

The CDR3 DNA is TGTGCCAGCAGCATCGCTAGCGGGGGGACAGATACGCAGTATTTT. Its translation is CASSIASGGTDTQYF. The chain is built from TRBV7-2 and TRBJ2-3, with 11 bases identical to TRBD2. The CDR3 runs to 15 residues. V lost 5 bases to trimming and J lost 3 bases; unmatched junction nucleotides: 4. Germline CDR1 reads SGHTA; CDR2 reads FQGNSA.

This chain connects TRBV7-8 to TRBJ1-5; a weak D match, TRBD1 (6 bases). There are 14 residues in the CDR3. Germline CDR1 is SGHVS and CDR2 is FQNEAQ. Trimming left V 5 bases short and J 3 bases short, with 11 bases between. The CDR3 reads CASSPDSFNQPQHF. The CDR3 DNA reads TGTGCCAGCAGCCCGGACAGCTTCAATCAGCCCCAGCATTTT.

The chain combines TRBV10-3 with TRBJ2-1, with D maybe TRBD2 (5 bases). Germline CDR1 ENHRY, CDR2 SYGVKD. V shed 7 bases and J shed 3 bases, with 10 bases lying between them. The CDR3 covers 13 residues. The CDR3 protein is CAITSGDYNEQFF. CDR3 nucleotide sequence: TGTGCCATCACATCCGGGGACTACAATGAGCAGTTCTTC.

The chain combines TRBV5-8 with TRBJ2-3, with D maybe TRBD2 (5 bases). The CDR3 spans 15 residues. Germline V gene sequence: CDR1 SGHTS, CDR2 YDEGEE. Trimming took 0 bases from V and 3 from J, leaving 11 bases between them. In DNA form, the CDR3 reads TGTGCCAGCAGCTTGGGCCCGGGAACGACAGATACGCAGTATTTT. Translating it yields CASSLGPGTTDTQYF. The complete variable domain, with remaining parts taken from reference TRBV5-8 and TRBJ2-3, reads EAGVTQSPTHLIKTRGQQATLRCSPISGHTSVYWYQQALGLGLQFLLWYDEGEERNRGNFPPRFSGRQFPNYSSELNVNALELEDSALYLCASSLGPGTTDTQYFGPGTRLTVL.